Listed below are T cell receptor beta chains from one sample, sequenced in a study of metastatic and nonmetastatic thyroid tumors. MiXCR was used by TCRdb to re-call the PCR reads. The sample contains 20,000 to 30,000 clones, around 21% of which appear only once. The material sequenced was blood. The receptor source for this set is a male donor with papillary thyroid cancer or a benign thyroid nodule (not recorded which). Some clones in this sample may be carry-over from other donors' samples. Both conserved end residues are part of each CDR3. The order of the fields is J gene, V gene, D gene, clone size, CDR3 DNA, CDR3 protein. A D gene is named only where the DNA matches it firmly. Rows may omit the clone size; those that give it use once, few, many or a size class.

J: TRBJ2-7
V: TRBV28
D: TRBD1
size: many
DNA: TGTGCCAGCAGGGGCGGGACAGGGCTCTCCTACGAGCAGTACTTC
CDR3: CASRGGTGLSYEQYF

J: TRBJ2-3
V: TRBV29-1
D: -
size: many
DNA: TGCAGCGTGAGCACTAGCAGTTTAAGAGATACGCAGTATTTT
CDR3: CSVSTSSLRDTQYF

J: TRBJ1-1
V: TRBV19
D: TRBD1
size: once
DNA: TGTGCCAGTAGTATAAAGGCCCCGGGACAGGGAGGGGCGAACACTGAAGCTTTCTTT
CDR3: CASSIKAPGQGGANTEAFF

J: TRBJ1-1
V: TRBV20-1
D: -
size: many
DNA: TGCAGTGCTAGAGATCTAAGGAATGGACGGAACACTGAAGCTTTCTTT
CDR3: CSARDLRNGRNTEAFF

J: TRBJ2-3
V: TRBV4-2
D: TRBD1
size: many
DNA: TGTGCCAGCAGCAAACCACAGGGGGGATTCACAGATACGCAGTATTTT
CDR3: CASSKPQGGFTDTQYF

J: TRBJ1-4
V: TRBV15
D: -
size: -
DNA: TGTGCCACGGGACCCCTTGGAGGAAAACACATTTTT
CDR3: CATGPLGGKHIF

J: TRBJ1-1
V: TRBV12-3/TRBV12-4
D: -
size: medium-sized
DNA: TGTGCCAGCAGTTACCGGAGGGAGATGAACACTGAAGCTTTCTTT
CDR3: CASSYRREMNTEAFF

J: TRBJ2-3
V: TRBV27
D: TRBD2
size: many
DNA: TGTGCCAGCAGTTCCATCTGGACTAGCGGGAGAGCAGATACGCAGTATTTT
CDR3: CASSSIWTSGRADTQYF

J: TRBJ2-5
V: TRBV12-3/TRBV12-4
D: TRBD1
size: medium-sized
DNA: TGTGCCAGCAGTTTGGTTTCAGGGGGAGAGACCCAGTACTTC
CDR3: CASSLVSGGETQYF

J: TRBJ2-3
V: TRBV11-3
D: TRBD2
size: many
DNA: TGTGCCAGCAGCTTTCGGGGGGTTAGCACAGATACGCAGTATTTT
CDR3: CASSFRGVSTDTQYF

J: TRBJ2-3
V: TRBV19
D: -
size: many
DNA: TGTGCCAGTCGTAAATTCACTAGCACAGATACGCAGTATTTT
CDR3: CASRKFTSTDTQYF

J: TRBJ2-3
V: TRBV12-3/TRBV12-4
D: -
size: many
DNA: TGTGCCAGCAGTTTTGGCAGGGTCGGGGATACGCAGTATTTT
CDR3: CASSFGRVGDTQYF

J: TRBJ2-7
V: TRBV4-2
D: TRBD1
size: -
DNA: TGTGCCAGCAGCTGGGACAGGAACTACGAGCAGTACTTC
CDR3: CASSWDRNYEQYF

J: TRBJ2-2
V: TRBV27
D: -
size: -
DNA: TGTGCCAGCAGCCCGGGAGCAGGGGAGCTGTTTTTT
CDR3: CASSPGAGELFF

J: TRBJ1-3
V: TRBV11-2
D: -
size: -
DNA: TGTGCCATCAGCCAGTGGGGATCCCAGGTCCTCTCTGGAAACACCATATATTTT
CDR3: CAISQWGSQVLSGNTIYF

J: TRBJ2-7
V: TRBV27
D: TRBD2
size: medium-sized
DNA: TGTGCCAGCACCGGGGAGGGTCGTAACGAGCAGTACTTC
CDR3: CASTGEGRNEQYF